The source of this TCR beta chain is a study of blood T cell repertoires in COVID-19. Background on the study: Acute and convalescent COVID-19 samples came from the United States, Italy and Spain.

The germline gives CDR1 SEHNR, CDR2 FQNEAQ (reference sequence). The J segment lost 7 bases and the V segment lost 5 bases, leaving 8 bases of the junction unmatched. The CDR3 length is 13 residues. Assay used: immunoSEQ multiplex PCR; TCRdb lists only in-frame clones, some missing. The table has some 110,000 clones, approximately 78% seen once. The receptor comes from a man in his 70s with acute or convalescent COVID-19. V gene TRBV7-9 combines with J gene TRBJ2-7; 7 nucleotides agree with TRBD1. Sequencing was carried out using peripheral blood. CDR3 sequence (DNA): TGTGCCAGCAGCCTGGACAGGTCCCGGGAGCAGTACTTC. It encodes CASSLDRSREQYF. The full variable domain, rest sourced from reference TRBV7-9 and TRBJ2-7, is DTGVSQNPRHKITKRGQNVTFRCDPISEHNRLYWYRQTLGQGPEFLTYFQNEAQLEKSRLLSDRFSAERPKGSFSTLEIQRTEQGDSAMYLCASSLDRSREQYFGPGTRLTVT.